The present TCR beta chain was sequenced within a study of blood T cell repertoires in COVID-19. Study information: In each case, the material was cDNA or gDNA derived from T cells, B-cell-depleted T cells, or PBMCs.

Across over 20 US areas, participants ranged in age from about 18 to 90 years. Participants were placed into cohorts based on the clinical history they reported. Donors of Cohort 3 who recovered were those that had two negative PCRs, clearance, or symptom resolution. The assay was immunoSEQ multiplex PCR, and TCRdb's table has in-frame clones only and misses some. The top ten hold approximately 3.1% of the sample, which has about 46,000 clones, 70% to 90% seen once. The V gene lost 3 bases and the J gene lost 4 bases, with 12 bases spanning the gap. This CDR3 has 14 amino acids. Germline CDR1 LGHDT, CDR2 YNNKEL (reference sequence).

This sequence was found in a woman between 50 and 59 years old who had recovered from COVID-19. The V gene is TRBV3-1 (or the pseudogene TRBV3-2), the J gene TRBJ1-1; D is perhaps TRBD1 (5 bases). The specimen was PBMCs or T cells enriched from blood (not recorded which). Here the CDR3 reads CASSQSGGATEAFF. CDR3 DNA sequence: TGTGCCAGCAGCCAGTCGGGGGGAGCCACTGAAGCTTTCTTT.